A single sample gave rise to the 28 T cell receptor beta chains below, sequenced in a study of blood T cell repertoires in COVID-19. Measured with immunoSEQ multiplex PCR; TCRdb has only the in-frame clones, and not every one. The table includes roughly 100,000 clones, roughly 90% detected once. Sequenced material: peripheral blood. The receptors come from a human donor in a cohort sampled during active COVID-19.

The chain carries TRBV29-1 and TRBJ2-1, with a tentative D call TRBD1 (5 bases). In germline, CDR1 is SQVTM, CDR2 ANQGSEA. With 6 bases removed from V and 4 bases from J, the gap between germline ends came to 10 bases. This CDR3 is 12 amino acids long. CDR3 amino acids: CSVTVIYNEQFF. The CDR3 nucleotides read TGCAGCGTGACAGTTATATACAATGAGCAGTTCTTC.

The chain uses TRBV10-3 and TRBJ2-7, with a weak D call TRBD1 (5 bases). The CDR3 length is 13 residues. V shed 4 bases and J shed 8 bases, with 15 bases lying between them. CDR1 and CDR2 from the germline V gene are ENHRY and SYGVKD. CDR3 sequence reads: CAISGEGVGKQYF. CDR3 DNA sequence: TGTGCCATCAGTGGGGAAGGGGTAGGTAAGCAGTACTTC.

On this clone itself: Other nucleotide sequences from this sample produce the same CDR3. This rearrangement joins TRBV28 to TRBJ1-4; D might be TRBD1 (5 bases). CDR1 is MDHEN and CDR2 is SYDVKM in the germline V gene. The CDR3 covers 15 residues. The germline V and J ends were trimmed by 5 bases and 8 bases, with 18 bases remaining between them. CDR3 in amino acids: CASSPSTGVREKLFF. CDR3 nucleotides: TGTGCCAGCAGTCCCTCCACGGGGGTGCGGGAAAAACTGTTTTTT.

The chain joins TRBV27 to TRBJ2-7; 7 bases are shared with TRBD1. Germline values: CDR1 MNHEY, CDR2 SMNVEV (reference sequence). V was pared by 5 bases and J by 3 bases, with 1 base of the junction left unmatched. The CDR3 contains 12 residues. CDR3 sequence: CASSRDSYEQYF. In DNA, the CDR3 is TGTGCCAGCAGTCGGGACAGCTACGAGCAGTACTTC.

The CDR3: CASSNGLAVYNEQFF. CDR3 sequence (DNA): TGTGCCAGCAGCAACGGACTAGCGGTATACAATGAGCAGTTCTTC. The chain links TRBV11-2 to TRBJ2-1, with TRBD2 matching over 10 bases. J lost 4 bases, V lost 5 bases, and 5 bases had no gene match. Germline lookup yields CDR1 SGHAT and CDR2 FQNNGV. CDR3 size: 15 residues.

V and J are TRBV28 and TRBJ2-1; a possible D gene is TRBD2 (5 bases). Trimming removed 1 base at V and 0 bases at J, with 13 bases between. Germline CDR1 is MDHEN and CDR2 is SYDVKM. The CDR3 spans 17 residues. The DNA for the CDR3 is TGTGCCAGCAGTTTATTCGTTGGGAGTCTCTCCTACAATGAGCAGTTCTTC. It specifies CASSLFVGSLSYNEQFF.

The V call is TRBV6-5, the J call TRBJ2-7, with TRBD2 matching 10 bases. Germline CDR1 reads MNHEY; CDR2 reads SVGAGI. This CDR3 has 15 amino acids. V was clipped by 6 bases and J by 6 bases; unmatched bases: 11. In DNA form, the CDR3 reads TGTGCCAGCAGCCCCGATGCTAGCGGGAGCCCCGAGCAGTACTTC. The encoded protein is CASSPDASGSPEQYF.

This chain uses TRBV28 with TRBJ2-3, with 9 bases fitting TRBD1. Losses at the gene ends were 8 bases for V and 4 bases for J; bases not matched to a gene: 10. The CDR3 length is 15 residues. The germline V gene encodes CDR1 MDHEN and CDR2 SYDVKM. The CDR3 nucleotides are TGTGCCAGCGGGTCCGGGACAGGGATCCCAGATACGCAGTATTTT. Its protein is CASGSGTGIPDTQYF.

The DNA for the CDR3 is TGTGCCAGCAGCCAAGATCTTCGGGGTTTGAGCTCCTACGAGCAGTACTTC. Residues: CASSQDLRGLSSYEQYF. The J gene is TRBJ2-7, the V gene TRBV4-2, with a possible D match to TRBD2 (5 bases). The CDR3 loop spans 17 amino acids. From germline, CDR1 is LGHNA and CDR2 YNFKEQ. Trimming took 0 bases from V and 0 from J, leaving 15 bases between them.

This clone appeared a single time. V is TRBV6-1 and J is TRBJ2-3; TRBD2 matches at 7 bases. The V gene end was trimmed by 1 base and the J gene end by 8 bases; junction bases not matched to a gene: 9. The germline V gene has CDR1 MNHNS and CDR2 SASEGT. CDR3 size: 15 residues. In DNA, the CDR3 is TGTGCCAGCAGTGAAGGGGGGGGAGTATCAGGTACGCAGTATTTT. It translates to CASSEGGGVSGTQYF.

The sample holds one count of this clone. This CDR3 is CASSARTSGGMKYEQYF. Here the CDR3 DNA reads TGTGCCAGCAGCGCACGGACTAGCGGGGGCATGAAATACGAGCAGTACTTC. The genes are TRBV7-2 and TRBJ2-7; TRBD2 matches 13 bases. CDR1 is SGHTA and CDR2 is FQGNSA in the germline V gene. V shed 5 bases, J shed 4 bases, and the junction held 11 bases outside the gene matches. CDR3 length: 17 amino acids.

V gene TRBV6-5 combines with J gene TRBJ2-2, with 8 bases identical to TRBD2. Germline trimming cut 7 bases from V and 6 bases from J; bases unmatched to any gene: 1. Germline V gene sequence: CDR1 MNHEY, CDR2 SVGAGI. This CDR3 spans 12 amino acids. Here the CDR3 DNA reads TGTGCCAGCACCGGGGGGGCCGGGGAGCTGTTTTTT. Translation: CASTGGAGELFF.

The V call is TRBV7-9, the J call TRBJ2-1, with D unresolved. The CDR3 consists of 15 residues. Between the trimmed V and J ends, which lost 4 bases and 3 bases, there was a span of 13 bases. CDR1 SEHNR and CDR2 FQNEAQ come from the germline V gene (reference sequence). CDR3 in DNA: TGTGCCAGCAGCTACGAGAGAGTTAGCTACAATGAGCAGTTCTTC. Encoded protein: CASSYERVSYNEQFF.

The chain employs TRBV29-1 and TRBJ2-7; tentatively, D is TRBD1 (5 bases). Germline CDR1 reads SQVTM; CDR2 reads ANQGSEA. V dropped 0 bases and J dropped 0 bases, with 6 bases sitting between them. The CDR3 loop spans 13 amino acids. CDR3 in amino acids: CSVEDRDSYEQYF. The CDR3 DNA sequence: TGCAGCGTTGAAGACAGGGACTCCTACGAGCAGTACTTC.

The chain uses TRBV5-6 and TRBJ1-2; 7 bases fit TRBD1. CDR3 length: 14 amino acids. V lost 0 bases and J lost 3; bases outside the gene matches: 2. The germline V gene encodes CDR1 SGHDT and CDR2 YYEEEE. CDR3: CASSLDRGDYGYTF. The CDR3 DNA reads as TGTGCCAGCAGCTTGGACAGGGGAGACTATGGCTACACCTTC.

The V call is TRBV2, the J call TRBJ1-3; D is uncertain. The V and J ends lost 6 bases and 0 bases respectively, with 15 bases between them. Germline V lookup: CDR1 SNHLY, CDR2 FYNNEI. The CDR3 loop spans 16 amino acids. The CDR3 region is CASRRAGDTSGNTIYF. CDR3 nucleotide sequence: TGTGCCAGCAGGAGGGCCGGCGACACCTCTGGAAACACCATATATTTT.

The chain combines TRBV18 with TRBJ1-1; 9 bases map to TRBD1. This CDR3 is 15 amino acids long. Germline V gene sequence: CDR1 KGHSH, CDR2 LQKENI. V lost 2 bases and J lost 1; bases outside the gene matches: 2. CDR3 in DNA: TGTGCCAGCTCACCAATGGGACAGGGGAACACTGAAGCTTTCTTT. Translated, it gives CASSPMGQGNTEAFF.

The chain is built from TRBV5-1 and TRBJ2-3; D is possibly TRBD2 (5 bases). The CDR3 is 14 amino acids. Germline V gene sequence: CDR1 SGHRS, CDR2 YFSETQ. V was cut by 3 bases and J by 2 bases, with 10 bases left in between. The CDR3 sequence: CASSYEAVTDTQYF. CDR3 coding DNA: TGCGCCAGCAGCTACGAAGCGGTCACAGATACGCAGTATTTT.

The CDR3 DNA reads as TGTGCCATCTTATTCCAGGGAGGTCAGCCCCAGCATTTT. This translates into CAILFQGGQPQHF. V and J are TRBV7-3 and TRBJ1-5, with a weak D call TRBD1 (5 bases). Between the trimmed V and J ends, which lost 10 bases and 6 bases, there was a span of 16 bases. This CDR3 is 13 amino acids long. CDR1 SGHTA and CDR2 FQGTGA come from the germline V gene.

This clone has a single count. The chain joins TRBV3-1 (or the pseudogene TRBV3-2) to TRBJ1-1; 7 nucleotides match TRBD1. The V gene's germline CDR1 is LGHDT and CDR2 YNNKEL (reference sequence). J gave up 5 bases and V 0 bases, and 3 bases lay outside the gene matches. The CDR3 has 14 amino acids. CDR3 sequence (DNA): TGTGCCAGCAGCCAAGAGGGGGGACAGACTGAAGCTTTCTTT. Translated, it gives CASSQEGGQTEAFF.

The rearrangement joins TRBV2 to TRBJ1-6; D not certain. This CDR3 is built from 11 residues. In germline, CDR1 is SNHLY, CDR2 FYNNEI. The germline V and J ends were trimmed by 7 bases and 13 bases, with 11 bases remaining between them. The CDR3 coding sequence is TGTGCCAGCACTGCCCGGTTTCCCCTCCACTTT. Translated: CASTARFPLHF.

The chain employs TRBV28 and TRBJ2-7; 8 bases are shared with TRBD1. The germline V gene encodes CDR1 MDHEN and CDR2 SYDVKM. This CDR3 comprises 14 residues. J gave up 0 bases and V 5 bases, and 3 bases lay outside the gene matches. CDR3 DNA: TGTGCCAGCAGTAAGACAGGGGCCTCCTACGAGCAGTACTTC. It is translated as CASSKTGASYEQYF.

The V call is TRBV19, the J call TRBJ2-2; the D gene is possibly TRBD1 (5 bases). V lost 1 base, J lost 7 bases, and 10 bases lay in between. Germline CDR1 reads LNHDA; CDR2 reads SQIVND (reference sequence). The CDR3 runs to 14 residues. CDR3 amino acids: CASSIGGRHGELFF. The CDR3 DNA sequence: TGTGCCAGTAGTATAGGGGGCAGGCACGGGGAGCTGTTTTTT.

V and J are TRBV7-2 and TRBJ1-5; unclear D gene. The germline gives CDR1 SGHTA, CDR2 FQGNSA. V lost 3 bases and J lost 7, with 13 bases in between. The CDR3 is 14 amino acids. The CDR3 here is CASSFVPIGQPQHF. The CDR3 DNA follows: TGTGCCAGCAGCTTTGTTCCAATTGGCCAGCCCCAGCATTTT.

This clone was seen a single time. The chain carries TRBV7-9 and TRBJ2-1, with 8 bases matching TRBD2. There are 15 residues in the CDR3. V lost 3 bases, J lost 2 bases, and 3 bases stayed unmatched. Per germline, CDR1 SEHNR and CDR2 FQNEAQ (reference sequence). The CDR3 DNA sequence: TGTGCCAGCAGCTTGGGGACTAGTACCTACAATGAGCAGTTCTTC. Translating gives CASSLGTSTYNEQFF.

This sequence joins TRBV12-3 or TRBV12-4 and TRBJ1-2, with 9 bases lining up with TRBD1. Losses at the gene ends were 7 bases for V and 7 bases for J; bases not matched to a gene: 7. The CDR3 totals 13 residues. The DNA of the CDR3 is TGTGCCAGCATTCTCCGGGACAGGGCTGGCTACACCTTC. This sequence encodes CASILRDRAGYTF.

J is TRBJ2-7 and V is TRBV15; 8 bases agree with TRBD1. This CDR3 spans 14 amino acids. CDR1 and CDR2 from the germline V gene are LNHNV and YYDKDF (reference sequence). V dropped 4 bases and J dropped 0; count of bases not matched to a gene: 2. As DNA, the CDR3 is TGTGCCACCAGCACGGGACAGGACTCCTACGAGCAGTACTTC. The encoded protein is CATSTGQDSYEQYF.

The chain links TRBV2 to TRBJ1-1, with 7 bases fitting TRBD1. V trimming: 6 bases; J trimming: 0 bases; junction bases outside the gene matches: 1. Germline CDR1 is SNHLY and CDR2 is FYNNEI. This CDR3 has 13 residues. CDR3 DNA: TGTGCCAGCAGGAGGGGGCTGAACACTGAAGCTTTCTTT. This codes for CASRRGLNTEAFF.